Following are 25 T cell receptor beta chains from one sample sequenced in a study of shared clonotypes between healthy human individuals. TCRdb's copy holds only in-frame clones and misses some; the assay was immunoSEQ multiplex PCR. The repertoire includes 2.5 million or so clones, roughly 92% of them detected once, and around 0.15% sits in the top ten. Source material: naive CD4+ T cells sorted from blood. Regarding subset: CD45RA+ positively selected. The origin of the receptors is a man aged 18 to 29 in good health.

This clone occurred once. The chain combines TRBV7-8 with TRBJ2-7; D is unclear. Germline V gene sequence: CDR1 SGHVS, CDR2 FQNEAQ. V dropped 2 bases and J dropped 3 bases, with 11 bases sitting between them. The CDR3 covers 14 residues. Here the CDR3 DNA reads TGTGCCAGCAGCTTAAACGAACTCCTCTACGAGCAGTACTTC. Protein sequence: CASSLNELLYEQYF.

The chain recombines TRBV28 with TRBJ1-6; weak D call: TRBD1 (6 bases). The germline CDR1 and CDR2 sequences are MDHEN and SYDVKM. This CDR3 has 15 residues. V was cut by 7 bases and J by 10 bases, with 20 bases left in between. CDR3 sequence reads: CASTPSGVSGSPLHF. The CDR3 region has the DNA TGTGCCAGCACCCCCTCAGGGGTTTCAGGATCACCCCTCCACTTT.

About this clone itself: In the same sample, other DNA sequences code for this CDR3. This chain links TRBV7-9 with TRBJ2-3; a possible D gene is TRBD2 (6 bases). Germline loops: CDR1 SEHNR, CDR2 FQNEAQ (reference sequence). CDR3 length equals 14 residues. The V end lost 3 bases, the J end lost 2 bases, and 9 bases lay between the germline ends. The CDR3, as DNA: TGTGCCAGCAGCTTGGGGGGTAACACAGATACGCAGTATTTT. This sequence encodes CASSLGGNTDTQYF.

This rearrangement joins TRBV7-2 to TRBJ2-1, with 7 bases identical to TRBD2. V lost 5 bases, J lost 0 bases, and 10 bases stayed unmatched. The CDR3 length is 17 residues. Germline CDR1 and CDR2: SGHTA and FQGNSA. This CDR3 is CASSPQRAGVSYNEQFF. The CDR3 region has the DNA TGTGCCAGCAGCCCCCAGCGGGCGGGGGTCTCCTACAATGAGCAGTTCTTC.

CDR3 protein: CASSSAPSGGYEQYF. The CDR3 DNA reads TGTGCCAGCAGCTCTGCCCCTAGCGGGGGGTACGAGCAGTACTTC. The chain combines TRBV5-4 with TRBJ2-7; 11 nucleotides agree with TRBD2. Germline V gene sequence: CDR1 SGHNT, CDR2 YYREEE (reference sequence). There are 15 residues in the CDR3. Trimming took 3 bases from V and 4 from J; bases not matched to a gene: 6.

This clone occurred a few times. Other nucleotide sequences from this sample produce the same CDR3. The V and J genes are TRBV19 and TRBJ1-5; no clear D gene. This CDR3 has 12 residues. Trimming took off 6 bases at V and 3 bases at J, with 6 bases between the two ends. Germline V gene lookup returns CDR1 LNHDA and CDR2 SQIVND (reference sequence). In DNA form, the CDR3 reads TGTGCCAGTAGGGGCCCCAATCAGCCCCAGCATTTT. Encoded protein: CASRGPNQPQHF.

Note on this clone: This sample also contains other DNA sequences that code for the same CDR3. The rearrangement uses TRBV20-1 and TRBJ2-7; D not resolved. Germline lookup yields CDR1 DFQATT and CDR2 SNEGSKA (reference sequence). V lost 0 bases and J 5 bases, leaving 5 bases between the germline ends. The CDR3 runs 11 residues. The CDR3 sequence: CSARDRNEQYF. CDR3 in DNA: TGCAGTGCTAGAGATCGGAACGAGCAGTACTTC.

The CDR3 sequence: CASSESLGFHNEQFF. CDR3 DNA: TGCGCCAGCAGTGAGTCTCTAGGATTCCACAATGAGCAGTTCTTC. The chain links TRBV10-1 to TRBJ2-1, with D uncertain. V lost 0 bases and J 5 bases, leaving 11 bases between the germline ends. The CDR3 loop spans 15 amino acids. Per germline, CDR1 WNHNN and CDR2 SYGVQD (reference sequence).

CDR3 loop: CASSLRPGGEQFF. The CDR3 coding sequence is TGTGCCAGCAGCTTACGCCCCGGCGGTGAGCAGTTCTTC. The V and J genes are TRBV7-6 and TRBJ2-1; D gene unclear. V was cut by 2 bases and J by 9 bases, with 11 bases left in between. Germline V gives CDR1 SGHVS, CDR2 FNYEAQ. This CDR3 has 13 residues.

The genes are TRBV5-4 and TRBJ2-1, with D unclear. V was trimmed by 0 bases and J by 8 bases, leaving 15 bases between them. Germline values: CDR1 SGHNT, CDR2 YYREEE (reference sequence). The CDR3 sequence is 15 residues long. The CDR3 loop reads CASSLGFRLQDEQFF. CDR3 DNA: TGTGCCAGCAGCTTGGGGTTTAGGCTACAAGATGAGCAGTTCTTC.

The chain combines TRBV7-2 with TRBJ2-5; the D gene is possibly TRBD1 (6 bases). The germline V gene encodes CDR1 SGHTA and CDR2 FQGNSA. This CDR3 region has 13 residues. The V and J ends lost 8 bases and 4 bases respectively, with 14 bases between them. The CDR3 loop reads CASPPQGRETQYF. For the CDR3, the DNA is TGTGCCAGCCCCCCACAGGGAAGAGAGACCCAGTACTTC.

The V and J genes are TRBV7-2 and TRBJ2-5; tentatively, D is TRBD1 (6 bases). The CDR3 is 14 residues long. CDR1 SGHTA and CDR2 FQGNSA come from the germline V gene. Trimming stripped 5 bases from V and 5 bases from J, with 15 bases between. The CDR3 DNA sequence: TGTGCCAGCAGCGCTCAGGGGTCGGTGGAGACCCAGTACTTC. Translated: CASSAQGSVETQYF.

The V call is TRBV7-2, the J call TRBJ1-2, with D perhaps matching TRBD1 (6 bases). V lost 3 bases and J lost 3, with 8 bases in between. The CDR3 has 13 amino acids. Germline values: CDR1 SGHTA, CDR2 FQGNSA. The CDR3 spells CASSFSGDYGYTF. The CDR3 DNA reads as TGTGCCAGCAGCTTCTCAGGGGACTATGGCTACACCTTC.

Written as DNA, the CDR3 is TGTGCCAGCAGTTTACGACAGGTCCCCTACTACAATGAGCAGTTCTTC. This codes for CASSLRQVPYYNEQFF. The rearrangement joins TRBV6-5 to TRBJ2-1; D perhaps matches TRBD1 (6 bases). The CDR3 has 16 amino acids. Trimming removed 4 bases at V and 3 bases at J, with 16 bases between. Germline values: CDR1 MNHEY, CDR2 SVGAGI.

Only one count was recorded for this clone. The chain employs TRBV6-1 and TRBJ1-2, with TRBD1 matching 7 bases. The CDR3 consists of 15 residues. J was trimmed by 3 bases and V by 3 bases; bases with no gene match: 7. Germline V gives CDR1 MNHNS, CDR2 SASEGT. The CDR3 is CASSEEPGGHYGYTF. As DNA, the CDR3 is TGTGCCAGCAGTGAGGAACCAGGGGGTCACTATGGCTACACCTTC.

This clone was seen only once. The chain carries TRBV19 and TRBJ2-5; 13 bases are shared with TRBD2. The CDR3 spans 17 residues. J lost 5 bases, V lost 2 bases, and 8 bases had no gene match. Germline CDR1 LNHDA, CDR2 SQIVND (reference sequence). The CDR3 DNA follows: TGTGCCAGTAGTATATTTGGACTAGCGGGAGTCGTGGAGACCCAGTACTTC. Translating it yields CASSIFGLAGVVETQYF.

For this clone: The sample has other DNA sequences that encode this CDR3 too. The chain is built from TRBV14 and TRBJ2-5; D remains ambiguous. From germline, CDR1 is SGHDN and CDR2 FVKESK. V lost 0 bases and J lost 1, with 6 bases in between. The CDR3 is 14 amino acids. CDR3 sequence: CASSQDTVQETQYF. The CDR3 DNA sequence: TGTGCCAGCAGCCAAGATACAGTCCAAGAGACCCAGTACTTC.

The chain is built from TRBV7-9 and TRBJ2-2, with no clear D. Germline V gene lookup returns CDR1 SEHNR and CDR2 FQNEAQ (reference sequence). The CDR3 runs 13 residues. Deletions cut 8 bases from V and 1 base from J, with 8 bases between. The CDR3 nucleotides read TGTGCCAGCCAGACCCTGAACACCGGGGAGCTGTTTTTT. Amino acid sequence: CASQTLNTGELFF.

The V and J genes are TRBV11-2 and TRBJ2-5, with 9 nucleotides matching TRBD2. The germline gives CDR1 SGHAT, CDR2 FQNNGV. Germline trimming cut 3 bases from V and 3 bases from J; bases unmatched to any gene: 5. The CDR3 sequence is 15 residues long. The CDR3 DNA reads as TGTGCCAGCAGCTTCGCGGGGGGGCGGGAAGAGACCCAGTACTTC. Translating it yields CASSFAGGREETQYF.

The V gene is TRBV18, the J gene TRBJ2-1; D call uncertain. Trimming shortened V by 2 bases and J by 7 bases, and 9 bases separated the two germline ends. The CDR3 runs 13 residues. Germline values: CDR1 KGHSH, CDR2 LQKENI. CDR3: CASSPILGNEQFF. The CDR3 DNA sequence: TGTGCCAGCTCACCAATCCTGGGAAATGAGCAGTTCTTC.

The V gene is TRBV7-9, the J gene TRBJ1-1, with a weak D call TRBD1 (6 bases). Germline CDR1 is SEHNR and CDR2 is FQNEAQ (reference sequence). V lost 1 base to trimming and J lost 8 bases, with 14 bases between them. This CDR3 contains 14 residues. The CDR3 is CASSLDGGPLEAFF. The CDR3 coding sequence is TGTGCCAGCAGCTTAGATGGGGGGCCCCTGGAAGCTTTCTTT.

The chain employs TRBV28 and TRBJ2-5; D possibly uses TRBD1 or TRBD2 (5 bases each). This CDR3 contains 13 residues. Per the germline V gene, CDR1 is MDHEN and CDR2 is SYDVKM. The V end was cut by 3 bases, the J end by 7 bases, with 12 bases between. The CDR3 loop reads CASSFGGPGTQYF. CDR3 in DNA: TGTGCCAGCAGTTTTGGGGGACCGGGGACCCAGTACTTC.

The V and J genes are TRBV27 and TRBJ1-6; D ambiguous. The ends were cut back, 2 bases at V and 5 bases at J, with 16 bases in the middle. CDR1 and CDR2 from the germline V gene are MNHEY and SMNVEV (reference sequence). There are 17 residues in the CDR3. The CDR3 nucleotides read TGTGCCAGCAGTTTACGAGGAGACACGACCAATAATTCACCCCTCCACTTT. It yields the protein CASSLRGDTTNNSPLHF.

The CDR3 loop is CASSEDTDTQYF. Written as DNA, the CDR3 is TGTGCCAGCAGTGAAGACACAGATACGCAGTATTTT. The chain carries TRBV2 and TRBJ2-3; no clear D. V gave up 1 base and J gave up 2 bases, with 1 base separating them. The CDR3 consists of 12 residues. Per germline, CDR1 SNHLY and CDR2 FYNNEI.

This chain uses TRBV5-4 with TRBJ2-1; TRBD2 matches 12 bases. Germline V gene lookup returns CDR1 SGHNT and CDR2 YYREEE (reference sequence). V lost 4 bases to trimming and J lost 10 bases; unmatched junction nucleotides: 12. This CDR3 has 16 amino acids. CDR3 region: CASSPEPSGRGAEQFF. CDR3 bases: TGTGCCAGCAGCCCTGAACCTAGCGGGAGGGGGGCGGAGCAGTTCTTC. Drawing the rest from reference TRBV5-4 and TRBJ2-1, the complete variable domain is ETGVTQSPTHLIKTRGQQVTLRCSSQSGHNTVSWYQQALGQGPQFIFQYYREEENGRGNFPPRFSGLQFPNYSSELNVNALELDDSALYLCASSPEPSGRGAEQFFGPGTRLTVL.